This TCR beta chain was profiled in a study of blood T cell repertoires in COVID-19. The V end was cut by 3 bases, the J end by 1 base, with 7 bases between. The germline V gene encodes CDR1 LNHDA and CDR2 SQIVND (reference sequence). This CDR3 comprises 14 residues. Profiled with immunoSEQ multiplex PCR; TCRdb holds only in-frame clones, not every one. This sample has under 65,000 clones, with 82% found just once. The V call is TRBV19, the J call TRBJ1-5; D is perhaps TRBD1 (5 bases). This sequence originates from a woman in her sixties or seventies with acute or convalescent COVID-19. The sample comprised peripheral blood. CDR3: CASSIRGSNQPQHF. For the CDR3, the DNA is TGTGCCAGTAGTATCCGGGGGAGCAATCAGCCCCAGCATTTT.